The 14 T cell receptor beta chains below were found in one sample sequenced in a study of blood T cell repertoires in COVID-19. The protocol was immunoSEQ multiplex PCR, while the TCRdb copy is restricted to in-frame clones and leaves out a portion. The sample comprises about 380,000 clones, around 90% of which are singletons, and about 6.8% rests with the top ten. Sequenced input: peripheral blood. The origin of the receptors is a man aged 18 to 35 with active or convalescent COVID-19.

CDR3: CASSYSREQFF. As DNA, the CDR3 is TGTGCCAGCAGTTACTCGAGGGAGCAGTTCTTC. The genes are TRBV6-2 or TRBV6-3 and TRBJ2-1; no reliable D call. This CDR3 has 11 residues. V was shortened by 0 bases and J by 10 bases, with 4 bases between the two germline ends. The V gene's germline CDR1 is MNHEY and CDR2 SVGEGT.

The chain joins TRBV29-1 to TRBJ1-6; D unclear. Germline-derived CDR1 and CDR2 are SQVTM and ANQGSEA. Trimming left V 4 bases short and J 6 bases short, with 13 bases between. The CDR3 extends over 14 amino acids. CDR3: CSVVSGRPNSPLHF. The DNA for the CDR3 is TGCAGCGTTGTGTCGGGAAGGCCTAATTCACCCCTCCACTTT. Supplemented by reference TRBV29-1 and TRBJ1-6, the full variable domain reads SAVISQKPSRDICQRGTSLTIQCQVDSQVTMMFWYRQQPGQSLTLIATANQGSEATYESGFVIDKFPISRPNLTFSTLTVSNMSPEDSSIYLCSVVSGRPNSPLHFGNGTRLTVT.

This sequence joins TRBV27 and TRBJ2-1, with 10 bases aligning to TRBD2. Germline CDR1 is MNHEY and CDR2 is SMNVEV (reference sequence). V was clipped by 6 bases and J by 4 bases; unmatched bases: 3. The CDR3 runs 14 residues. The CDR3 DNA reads TGTGCCAGCAGCTGGACTAGCGGTTACAATGAGCAGTTCTTC. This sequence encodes CASSWTSGYNEQFF.

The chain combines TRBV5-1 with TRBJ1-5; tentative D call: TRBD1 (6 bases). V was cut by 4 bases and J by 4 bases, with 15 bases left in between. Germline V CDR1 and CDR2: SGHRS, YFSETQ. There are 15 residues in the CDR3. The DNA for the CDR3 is TGCGCCAGCAGCCTATCGGACAGAATTAATCAGCCCCAGCATTTT. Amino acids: CASSLSDRINQPQHF.

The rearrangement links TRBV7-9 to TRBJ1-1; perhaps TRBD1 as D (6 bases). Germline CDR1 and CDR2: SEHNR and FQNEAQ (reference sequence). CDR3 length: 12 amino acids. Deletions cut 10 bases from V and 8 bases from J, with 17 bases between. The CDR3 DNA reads TGTGCCACCAGAACAGGGATTCGGGAAGCTTTCTTT. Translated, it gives CATRTGIREAFF.

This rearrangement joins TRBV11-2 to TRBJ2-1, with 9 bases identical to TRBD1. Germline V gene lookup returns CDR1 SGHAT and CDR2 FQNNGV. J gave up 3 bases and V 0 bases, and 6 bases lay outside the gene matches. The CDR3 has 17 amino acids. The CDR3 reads CASSLDPGQGFYNEQFF. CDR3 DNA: TGTGCCAGCAGCTTAGACCCGGGACAGGGTTTCTACAATGAGCAGTTCTTC.

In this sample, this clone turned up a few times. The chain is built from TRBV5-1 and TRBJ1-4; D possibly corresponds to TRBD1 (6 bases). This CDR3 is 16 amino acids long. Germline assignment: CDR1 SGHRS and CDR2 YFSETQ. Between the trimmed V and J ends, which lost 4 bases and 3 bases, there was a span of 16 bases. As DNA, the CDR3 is TGCGCCAGCAGCACCGGACAGACTGGGGCTAATGAAAAACTGTTTTTT. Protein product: CASSTGQTGANEKLFF.

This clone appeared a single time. The CDR3 protein is CASTTGGQGGTEAFF. The DNA of the CDR3 is TGTGCCAGCACCACCGGGGGACAGGGAGGGACTGAAGCTTTCTTT. This chain connects TRBV7-9 to TRBJ1-1; the match to TRBD1 covers 9 bases. Germline V gene sequence: CDR1 SEHNR, CDR2 FQNEAQ (reference sequence). Trimming took 7 bases from V and 5 from J; bases not matched to a gene: 11. This CDR3 spans 15 amino acids.

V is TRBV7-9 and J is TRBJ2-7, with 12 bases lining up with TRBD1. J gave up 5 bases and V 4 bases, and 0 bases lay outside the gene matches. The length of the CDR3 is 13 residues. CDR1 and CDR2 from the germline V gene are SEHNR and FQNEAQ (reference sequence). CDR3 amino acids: CASSWDRGHEQYF. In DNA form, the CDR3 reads TGTGCCAGCAGCTGGGACAGGGGGCACGAGCAGTACTTC. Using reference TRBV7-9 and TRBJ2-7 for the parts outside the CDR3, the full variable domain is DTGVSQNPRHKITKRGQNVTFRCDPISEHNRLYWYRQTLGQGPEFLTYFQNEAQLEKSRLLSDRFSAERPKGSFSTLEIQRTEQGDSAMYLCASSWDRGHEQYFGPGTRLTVT.

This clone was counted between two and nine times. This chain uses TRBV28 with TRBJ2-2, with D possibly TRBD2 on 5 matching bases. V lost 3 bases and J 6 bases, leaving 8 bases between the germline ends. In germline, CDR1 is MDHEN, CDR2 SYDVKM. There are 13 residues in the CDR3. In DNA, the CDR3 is TGTGCCAGCAGTTTCGGGGATGCCGGGGAGCTGTTTTTT. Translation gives CASSFGDAGELFF.

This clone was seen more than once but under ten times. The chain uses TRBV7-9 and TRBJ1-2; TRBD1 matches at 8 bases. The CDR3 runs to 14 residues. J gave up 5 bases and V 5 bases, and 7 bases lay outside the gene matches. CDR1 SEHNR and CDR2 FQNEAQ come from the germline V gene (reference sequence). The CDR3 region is CASSDRGRYYGYTF. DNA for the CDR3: TGTGCCAGCAGCGACAGGGGCCGGTATTATGGCTACACCTTC.

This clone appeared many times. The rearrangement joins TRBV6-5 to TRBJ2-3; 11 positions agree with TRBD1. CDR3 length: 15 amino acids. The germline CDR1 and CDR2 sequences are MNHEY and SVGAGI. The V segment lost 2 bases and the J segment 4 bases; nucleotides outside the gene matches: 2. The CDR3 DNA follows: TGTGCCAGCAGTTACCGGACAGGGGGCCCAGATACGCAGTATTTT. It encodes CASSYRTGGPDTQYF.

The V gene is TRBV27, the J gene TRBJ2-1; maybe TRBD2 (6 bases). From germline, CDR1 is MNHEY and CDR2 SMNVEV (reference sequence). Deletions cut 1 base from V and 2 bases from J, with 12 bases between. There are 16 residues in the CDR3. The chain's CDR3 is CASSLLASATYNEQFF. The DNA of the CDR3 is TGTGCCAGCAGTTTATTGGCTAGCGCAACCTACAATGAGCAGTTCTTC.

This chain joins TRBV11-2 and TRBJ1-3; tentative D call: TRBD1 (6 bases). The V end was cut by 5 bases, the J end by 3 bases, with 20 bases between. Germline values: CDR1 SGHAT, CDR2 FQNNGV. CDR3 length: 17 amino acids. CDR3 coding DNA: TGTGCCAGCAGCACGAGGACAGCCAGCAGCGTTGGAAACACCATATATTTT. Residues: CASSTRTASSVGNTIYF.